The rows below give T cell receptor beta chains drawn from one sample of a study of CD8 T cells in ankylosing spondylitis. MiXCR, run by TCRdb on the 5' RACE reads, gives a single entry per CDR3 protein. This sample has 200,000 to 250,000 distinct CDR3 sequences, with roughly 25% found just once. The sample was blood, either unsorted or a sorted T cell fraction (not recorded which). These receptors all come from a male donor with ankylosing spondylitis or in good health (not recorded which). The CDR3 runs from the conserved cysteine through the conserved F or W. Fields, in order: CDR3 length, D gene, J gene, V gene, clone size, CDR3 protein, CDR3 DNA. The D gene is left open where the match is weak. A clone size is listed for some rows: how often the clone was seen (once, few, many), or a class if it is expanded.

15	TRBD2	TRBJ2-7	TRBV25-1	many	CASRGTSGSRYEQYF	TGTGCCAGCAGGGGGACTAGCGGGAGCCGTTACGAGCAGTACTTC
15	-	TRBJ1-2	TRBV20-1	few	CSARDLGRVDYGYTF	TGCAGTGCTAGAGATTTGGGCCGGGTGGACTATGGCTACACCTTC
16	TRBD2	TRBJ2-1	TRBV6-5	few	CASSSLAGSSHGEQFF	TGTGCCAGCAGTTCCCTAGCGGGTTCCAGTCACGGTGAGCAGTTCTTC
16	-	TRBJ2-1	TRBV20-1	few	CSARVGPGAPYNEQFF	TGCAGTGCTAGGGTGGGGCCAGGGGCGCCATACAATGAGCAGTTCTTC
15	TRBD2	TRBJ2-7	TRBV10-2	many	CASRPRLAGSHEQYF	TGCGCCAGCAGGCCCCGACTAGCGGGTAGTCACGAGCAGTACTTC
15	-	TRBJ2-2	TRBV20-1	-	CSARATGRNTGELFF	TGCAGTGCTAGAGCAACAGGACGGAACACCGGGGAGCTGTTTTTT
16	-	TRBJ1-5	TRBV6-5	-	CASSAGRISGGQPQHF	TGTGCCAGCAGTGCCGGTAGGATCAGCGGTGGGCAGCCCCAGCATTTT
16	-	TRBJ2-3	TRBV5-1	many	CASSLPSGADTDTQYF	TGCGCCAGCAGCTTGCCGTCGGGAGCCGACACAGATACGCAGTATTTT
14	TRBD1	TRBJ2-3	TRBV28	many	CASSLTGKTDTQYF	TGTGCCAGCAGTTTGACAGGGAAAACAGATACGCAGTATTTT
15	TRBD1	TRBJ1-1	TRBV5-8	many	CASSFRTGPTSGAFF	TGTGCCAGCAGCTTCAGGACAGGGCCCACCTCGGGAGCTTTCTTT
18	TRBD2	TRBJ2-3	TRBV7-6	-	CASSPTSRVAGFTDTQYF	TGTGCCAGCAGCCCAACTTCCCGGGTAGCGGGATTCACAGATACGCAGTATTTT
15	TRBD2	TRBJ2-1	TRBV12-3/TRBV12-4	few	CASRKAGLARGEQFF	TGTGCCAGCAGAAAGGCGGGACTAGCACGTGGTGAGCAGTTCTTC
11	-	TRBJ2-2	TRBV29-1	-	CSVGGTGELFF	TGCAGCGTTGGGGGGACCGGGGAGCTGTTTTTT
14	TRBD1	TRBJ1-1	TRBV29-1	many	CSGITGGPNTEAFF	TGCAGCGGAATAACAGGGGGCCCGAACACTGAAGCTTTCTTT
15	-	TRBJ2-1	TRBV9	-	CASSVVGAPFNEQFF	TGTGCCAGCAGCGTAGTAGGGGCCCCGTTCAATGAGCAGTTCTTC
15	TRBD2	TRBJ2-3	TRBV7-3	many	CASSVGAGGSDTQYF	TGTGCCAGCAGCGTAGGGGCGGGAGGATCAGATACGCAGTATTTT
15	-	TRBJ2-5	TRBV12-3/TRBV12-4	many	CASSLPQGLQETQYF	TGTGCCAGCAGTTTACCACAGGGACTCCAAGAGACCCAGTACTTC
14	-	TRBJ2-1	TRBV5-6	many	CASSLGGTSQQQFF	TGTGCCAGCAGCTTGGGTGGGACATCGCAACAGCAGTTCTTC
13	-	TRBJ1-1	TRBV20-1	many	CSAVRASRTEAFF	TGCAGTGCTGTTCGGGCCTCGCGGACTGAAGCTTTCTTT
14	TRBD1	TRBJ2-7	TRBV7-2	-	CASSSGTGYHEQYF	TGTGCCAGCAGCTCTGGGACAGGTTACCACGAGCAGTACTTC
15	-	TRBJ2-1	TRBV5-6	-	CASSLGRTGNNEQFF	TGTGCCAGCAGCTTGGGGCGGACGGGGAACAATGAGCAGTTCTTC
12	-	TRBJ2-1	TRBV12-3/TRBV12-4	many	CASSPTNNEQFF	TGTGCCAGCAGTCCCACGAACAATGAGCAGTTCTTC
15	TRBD2	TRBJ2-1	TRBV7-2	-	CASSLSLREGNEQFF	TGTGCCAGCAGCCTCAGTCTGCGGGAGGGGAACGAGCAGTTCTTC
15	TRBD1	TRBJ1-2	TRBV10-3	few	CAISRPGTGGYGYTF	TGTGCCATCAGTCGTCCCGGGACAGGCGGCTATGGCTACACCTTC
14	-	TRBJ2-3	TRBV5-1	few	CASSLGDGTDTQYF	TGCGCCAGCAGCTTGGGGGATGGCACAGATACGCAGTATTTT
15	-	TRBJ1-6	TRBV7-8	-	CASSLESSYNSPLHF	TGTGCCAGCAGCTTAGAAAGCAGTTATAATTCACCCCTCCACTTT
15	-	TRBJ2-7	TRBV6-5	-	CASSYSNARSYEQYF	TGTGCCAGCAGTTACTCGAACGCCCGCTCCTACGAGCAGTACTTC
17	-	TRBJ2-7	TRBV4-2	-	CASSHSQSGGTYEGQYF	TGTGCCAGCAGCCACTCCCAGTCCGGGGGTACCTACGAGGGGCAGTACTTC
16	-	TRBJ2-5	TRBV2	-	CASRDTAGWGLETQYF	TGTGCCAGCAGGGACACAGCTGGCTGGGGTTTGGAGACCCAGTACTTC
13	-	TRBJ2-7	TRBV10-3	many	CAISVPGAYEQYF	TGTGCCATCAGTGTTCCGGGGGCCTACGAGCAGTACTTC
13	-	TRBJ1-1	TRBV12-3/TRBV12-4	many	CASSFGHRIEAFF	TGTGCCAGCAGTTTCGGTCACAGAATAGAAGCTTTCTTT
17	TRBD2	TRBJ2-1	TRBV20-1	few	CSASTSLAGRFLDEQFF	TGCAGTGCTTCAACGTCCTTAGCGGGGAGATTTTTAGATGAGCAGTTCTTC